Presented here are 26 T cell receptor beta chains from one specimen sequenced in a study of cytomegalovirus exposure and HLA in healthy donors (dated by TCRdb to 2016 to 2017). The method was the immunoSEQ multiplex PCR assay. The multiplex PCR relied on a mix of 60 forward primers for TCR Vbeta segments and 13 reverse primers for TCR Jbeta segments. TCRdb limited this immuneACCESS table to in-frame rearrangements with V and J called. A share of clones is missing; checked studies link under half to unresolved V genes, and the rest is unexplained. This sample is represented by 130,000 or so clones; roughly 9.6% of them were singletons. The ten largest clones add up to roughly 6.4% of the sample. What was sequenced was PBMCs. All receptors come from a woman aged 40 to 50 in good health and CMV-seropositive.

This clone was recorded a few times. This chain connects TRBV6-5 to TRBJ1-2; 8 nucleotides line up with TRBD1. Germline CDR1 is MNHEY and CDR2 is SVGAGI. The CDR3 has 14 residues. Trimming at V came to 6 bases and at J to 3 bases, leaving 6 bases not matched to a gene. The CDR3: CASRTQGADYGYTF. In DNA, the CDR3 is TGTGCCAGCAGGACGCAGGGGGCCGACTATGGCTACACCTTC.

CDR3 in DNA: TGTGCCAGCAGCTTACAGGGGGCCATGGGATATGGCTACACCTTC. Its translation is CASSLQGAMGYGYTF. This chain uses TRBV7-2 with TRBJ1-2, with TRBD1 identical over 8 bases. The CDR3 contains 15 residues. Germline V gene data show CDR1 as SGHTA and CDR2 as FQGNSA. With V trimmed by 2 bases and J by 5 bases, 7 bases remained unmatched.

This clone occurred a few times. The gene calls are TRBV2 and TRBJ2-2; 10 bases align to TRBD2. Germline V lookup: CDR1 SNHLY, CDR2 FYNNEI. V lost 8 bases and J lost 4; bases outside the gene matches: 4. This CDR3 has 14 residues. The CDR3 sequence: CASLAGVLTGELFF. The CDR3 coding sequence is TGTGCCAGCCTAGCGGGGGTACTCACCGGGGAGCTGTTTTTT.

The rearrangement joins TRBV5-8 to TRBJ2-1, with D possibly matching TRBD1 (6 bases). Germline V gives CDR1 SGHTS, CDR2 YDEGEE. This CDR3 spans 13 amino acids. The V and J ends lost 1 base and 6 bases respectively, with 8 bases between them. CDR3 residues: CASSLWGPNEQFF. As DNA, the CDR3 is TGTGCCAGCAGCTTGTGGGGGCCCAATGAGCAGTTCTTC.

This clone was found a few times. V gene TRBV27 combines with J gene TRBJ2-3; 14 nucleotides align to TRBD2. CDR1 and CDR2 from the germline V gene are MNHEY and SMNVEV (reference sequence). Trimming took 5 bases from V and 2 from J; bases not matched to a gene: 6. The CDR3 runs 17 residues. For the CDR3, the DNA is TGTGCCAGCAGTCCGGGACTAGCGGGGGCATACACAGATACGCAGTATTTT. Protein product: CASSPGLAGAYTDTQYF.

This clone was found a few times. The chain is built from TRBV14 and TRBJ1-4; D gene unclear. The ends were cut back, 1 base at V and 8 bases at J, with 11 bases in the middle. The CDR3 runs 14 residues. CDR1 is SGHDN, CDR2 FVKESK, per germline. The CDR3 bases are TGTGCCAGCAGCCAAGCCGGGGTAAACGAAAAACTGTTTTTT. It yields the protein CASSQAGVNEKLFF.

In its sample, this clone was seen a few times. V is TRBV9 and J is TRBJ1-1, with unresolved D. V was cut by 0 bases and J by 8 bases, with 11 bases left in between. The CDR3 length is 13 residues. The germline V gene has CDR1 SGDLS and CDR2 YYNGEE. The CDR3 nucleotides are TGTGCCAGCAGCGTAGAGGAGGGATCCGAAGCTTTCTTT. Protein sequence: CASSVEEGSEAFF. The whole variable domain, remainder taken from reference TRBV9 and TRBJ1-1, is DSGVTQTPKHLITATGQRVTLRCSPRSGDLSVYWYQQSLDQGLQFLIQYYNGEERAKGNILERFSAQQFPDLHSELNLSSLELGDSALYFCASSVEEGSEAFFGQGTRLTVV.

The genes are TRBV11-3 and TRBJ1-1; D is unresolved. This CDR3 region has 15 residues. Germline CDR1 is SGHNT and CDR2 is YENEEA. The V end was cut by 3 bases, the J end by 2 bases, with 13 bases between. The CDR3 DNA is TGTGCCAGCAGCTTTATGGGTGGAGCTAACACTGAAGCTTTCTTT. Protein product: CASSFMGGANTEAFF.

This clone has more than one count but fewer than ten. The chain joins TRBV19 to TRBJ1-6, with 7 bases aligning to TRBD1. Per the germline V gene, CDR1 is LNHDA and CDR2 is SQIVND (reference sequence). This CDR3 comprises 16 residues. J gave up 8 bases and V 2 bases, and 9 bases lay outside the gene matches. CDR3 sequence reads: CASSITPDRADSPLHF. CDR3 coding DNA: TGTGCCAGTAGTATAACCCCAGACAGGGCGGATTCACCCCTCCACTTT.

V usage is TRBV2 and J usage is TRBJ1-5; no reliable D call. The CDR3 consists of 14 residues. Germline V gene data show CDR1 as SNHLY and CDR2 as FYNNEI. V was clipped by 7 bases and J by 0 bases, with 10 bases between them. CDR3 region: CASNLRDSNQPQHF. The CDR3, as DNA: TGTGCCAGCAACCTACGGGATAGCAATCAGCCCCAGCATTTT.

This clone occurred a few times. The chain has TRBV7-2 and TRBJ2-7; TRBD1 matches 9 bases. CDR3 size: 13 residues. Per the germline V gene, CDR1 is SGHTA and CDR2 is FQGNSA. Trimming cost V 6 bases and J 4 bases; bases outside gene matches: 4. CDR3 coding DNA: TGTGCCAGCAGACAGGGGGCGAGGTACGAGCAGTACTTC. Translating it yields CASRQGARYEQYF.

This clone came up a few times. V usage is TRBV7-2 and J usage is TRBJ1-5; D ambiguous. Germline CDR1 is SGHTA and CDR2 is FQGNSA. V dropped 2 bases and J dropped 6 bases, with 14 bases sitting between them. The CDR3 length is 15 residues. In nucleotides, the CDR3 is TGTGCCAGCAGCTTATTCGGGGATCTAAGTCAGCCCCAGCATTTT. Its protein is CASSLFGDLSQPQHF.

By proportion, this clone is large. This sample includes further DNA sequences coding for the same CDR3. The J gene is TRBJ1-1, the V gene TRBV20-1; perhaps TRBD1 as D (5 bases). CDR1 is DFQATT and CDR2 is SNEGSKA in the germline V gene (reference sequence). This CDR3 region has 11 residues. CDR3 coding DNA: TGCAGGGTGGGGCAGGACACTGAAGCTTTCTTT. Protein sequence: CRVGQDTEAFF.

V usage is TRBV5-6 and J usage is TRBJ2-5; 9 bases agree with TRBD2. CDR3 size: 17 residues. Looked up from germline, CDR1 is SGHDT and CDR2 is YYEEEE. J gave up 4 bases and V 1 base, and 11 bases lay outside the gene matches. The CDR3 reads CASSLMLGGTSRETQYF. CDR3 nucleotides: TGTGCCAGCAGCTTGATGCTCGGCGGGACTAGCCGAGAGACCCAGTACTTC.

This clone was seen a handful of times. V usage is TRBV5-1 and J usage is TRBJ1-2, with D possibly TRBD1 on 5 matching bases. This CDR3 is built from 13 residues. From germline, CDR1 is SGHRS and CDR2 YFSETQ. V dropped 2 bases and J dropped 4 bases, with 9 bases sitting between them. CDR3 amino acids: CASSLQVAYGYTF. Here the CDR3 DNA reads TGCGCCAGCAGCTTACAGGTTGCCTATGGCTACACCTTC.

There are a few counts of this clone. The chain is built from TRBV6-6 and TRBJ2-1, with D possibly matching TRBD1 (6 bases). The CDR3 is 14 amino acids. Germline V CDR1 and CDR2: MNHNY, SVGAGI (reference sequence). V dropped 6 bases and J dropped 4 bases, with 13 bases sitting between them. In DNA form, the CDR3 reads TGTGCCAGCAGCCGAGGGCAGGGGTACAATGAGCAGTTCTTC. The encoded protein is CASSRGQGYNEQFF.

This clone was found a few times. This chain connects TRBV6-5 to TRBJ1-4; the match to TRBD1 covers 7 bases. V dropped 2 bases and J dropped 7; count of bases not matched to a gene: 7. The CDR3 has 15 amino acids. Germline V CDR1 and CDR2: MNHEY, SVGAGI. CDR3 bases: TGTGCCAGCAGTTACCGGCGACAGGGCCCTGAAAAACTGTTTTTT. Amino acid sequence: CASSYRRQGPEKLFF.

Only a few counts were recorded for this clone. Sequence at one end of the junction differs from germline and may be a read error. The V call is TRBV27, the J call TRBJ1-5; TRBD1 aligns across 7 bases. CDR3 size: 14 residues. Germline V CDR1 and CDR2: MNHEY, SMNVEV (reference sequence). CDR3 sequence (DNA): TGTGCCAGCAGTCTATCACAGGGGTTGCAGCCCCAGCATTTT. Its protein is CASSLSQGLQPQHF.

CDR3 sequence (DNA): TGTGCCAGCAGCTTGTGGGCAGGGTTCTCCCTGCAAGAGACCCAGTACTTC. This sequence encodes CASSLWAGFSLQETQYF. This chain links TRBV5-6 with TRBJ2-5; a weak D match, TRBD1 (5 bases). Germline V gene sequence: CDR1 SGHDT, CDR2 YYEEEE. V lost 1 base and J 2 bases, leaving 18 bases between the germline ends. CDR3 length: 17 amino acids.

This clone was detected a few times. Other nucleotide sequences in the sample specify the same CDR3. The chain joins TRBV5-1 to TRBJ2-1; D call uncertain. Germline V gene data show CDR1 as SGHRS and CDR2 as YFSETQ. CDR3 size: 13 residues. V was cut by 0 bases and J by 3 bases, with 4 bases left in between. CDR3 nucleotide sequence: TGCGCCAGCAGCTTGGACGGCTACAATGAGCAGTTCTTC. Amino acids: CASSLDGYNEQFF. Together with reference TRBV5-1 and TRBJ2-1, the CDR3 gives the full variable domain: KAGVTQTPRYLIKTRGQQVTLSCSPISGHRSVSWYQQTPGQGLQFLFEYFSETQRNKGNFPGRFSGRQFSNSRSEMNVSTLELGDSALYLCASSLDGYNEQFFGPGTRLTVL.

This clone was seen a few times. The chain joins TRBV7-2 to TRBJ2-7; the D gene is possibly TRBD1 (5 bases). The CDR3 runs 13 residues. Germline CDR1 SGHTA, CDR2 FQGNSA. Trimming left V 4 bases short and J 6 bases short, with 13 bases between. For the CDR3, the DNA is TGTGCCAGCAGCTCGTGGGGCACCCGCGAGCAGTACTTC. Translating it yields CASSSWGTREQYF.

This clone was observed a few times. The V and J genes are TRBV4-3 and TRBJ1-1, with D perhaps TRBD1 (6 bases). Germline CDR1 and CDR2: LGHNA and YSLEER. The CDR3 is 14 residues long. The V end was cut by 3 bases, the J end by 7 bases, with 15 bases between. The CDR3 protein is CASSQDSRGNEAFF. The CDR3 DNA is TGCGCCAGCAGCCAGGACAGTAGGGGAAATGAAGCTTTCTTT.

This clone has a handful of counts. J is TRBJ1-6 and V is TRBV6-6; D may be TRBD1 (6 bases). V lost 3 bases and J 7 bases, leaving 10 bases between the germline ends. CDR3 size: 14 residues. Germline V CDR1 and CDR2: MNHNY, SVGAGI (reference sequence). CDR3 loop: CASSYGGANSPLHF. The CDR3 nucleotides are TGTGCCAGCAGTTATGGGGGGGCGAATTCACCCCTCCACTTT.

This clone was seen only a few times. CDR3 amino acids: CASSIDTPGGAYTF. The CDR3 nucleotides read TGTGCCAGTAGTATAGATACTCCAGGTGGTGCCTACACCTTC. This chain links TRBV19 with TRBJ1-2; no clear D. Germline V gene sequence: CDR1 LNHDA, CDR2 SQIVND (reference sequence). This CDR3 has 14 amino acids. V dropped 0 bases and J dropped 10 bases, with 15 bases sitting between them. The whole variable domain, remainder taken from reference TRBV19 and TRBJ1-2, is DGGITQSPKYLFRKEGQNVTLSCEQNLNHDAMYWYRQDPGQGLRLIYYSQIVNDFQKGDIAEGYSVSREKKESFPLTVTSAQKNPTAFYLCASSIDTPGGAYTFGSGTRLTVV.

This sequence joins TRBV7-6 and TRBJ2-7; 8 bases are a match to TRBD1. Germline V gene data show CDR1 as SGHVS and CDR2 as FNYEAQ. The J segment lost 2 bases and the V segment lost 3 bases, leaving 3 bases of the junction unmatched. CDR3 size: 14 residues. DNA of the CDR3: TGTGCCAGCAGCTTCGGGACAGGCGCCTACGAGCAGTACTTC. As protein: CASSFGTGAYEQYF.

This clone turned up a few times. The CDR3 DNA is TGTGCCAGCAGCTCCCGACAGGGTTTTGGTAATTCACCCCTCCACTTT. It codes for CASSSRQGFGNSPLHF. The chain links TRBV7-2 to TRBJ1-6; 7 bases fit TRBD1. After removal of 4 bases from V and 6 bases from J, the junction contained 9 bases not matched to a gene. The CDR3 sequence is 16 residues long. Germline V gene sequence: CDR1 SGHTA, CDR2 FQGNSA.